Below, 28 T cell receptor beta chains from the same sample are listed, as sequenced in a study of CD8 T cells in ankylosing spondylitis. Their antigens remain unidentified. One entry per CDR3 protein, called by TCRdb with MiXCR from the 5' RACE reads. The table lists 650,000 to 800,000 distinct CDR3 sequences, about 20% of them singletons. Broader study findings: Among TCR beta sequences, a motif of eight or nine highly homologous variants appeared characteristic of ankylosing spondylitis blood.

The sample taken for sequencing was blood, either unsorted or a sorted T cell fraction (not recorded which). All receptors derive from a male donor with ankylosing spondylitis.

This clonotype was counted many times. V usage is TRBV29-1 and J usage is TRBJ2-1, with 11 bases lining up with TRBD2. This CDR3 contains 13 residues. The V and J ends lost 4 bases and 8 bases, in that order; junction bases with no gene match: 4. Germline V CDR1 and CDR2: SQVTM, ANQGSEA. The CDR3 region is CSVVASGRYEQFF. The CDR3 nucleotides read TGCAGCGTTGTGGCTAGCGGGAGGTATGAGCAGTTCTTC.

The rearrangement uses TRBV9 and TRBJ2-1, with TRBD1 identical over 8 bases. The CDR3 extends over 16 amino acids. Germline V gene lookup returns CDR1 SGDLS and CDR2 YYNGEE. Trimming took 4 bases from V and 3 from J; bases not matched to a gene: 9. The CDR3 reads CASSSLGQGNYNEQFF. DNA of the CDR3: TGTGCCAGCAGCTCCCTAGGACAGGGTAACTACAATGAGCAGTTCTTC.

The rearrangement uses TRBV20-1 and TRBJ2-7, with a tentative D call TRBD2 (7 bases). Trimming removed 4 bases from V and 6 bases from J, with 19 bases in between. Germline CDR1 and CDR2: DFQATT and SNEGSKA (reference sequence). This CDR3 comprises 14 residues. The CDR3 region is CSATGGRELGEQYF. CDR3 DNA sequence: TGCAGTGCTACCGGGGGGCGGGAGCTCGGCGAGCAGTACTTC.

The genes are TRBV4-2 and TRBJ1-6; a weak D match, TRBD1 (6 bases). Trimming took 4 bases from V and 7 from J, leaving 20 bases between them. The CDR3 consists of 17 residues. CDR1 is LGHNA and CDR2 is YNFKEQ in the germline V gene. CDR3 nucleotides: TGTGCCAGCAGCCCGGGAGGGCCGGGGGGCCGGAATTCACCCCTCCACTTT. It specifies CASSPGGPGGRNSPLHF.

This clonotype has ten or more counts. The chain joins TRBV20-1 to TRBJ1-2, with 8 bases fitting TRBD1. The CDR3 extends over 13 amino acids. The germline V gene encodes CDR1 DFQATT and CDR2 SNEGSKA (reference sequence). V dropped 3 bases and J dropped 8; count of bases not matched to a gene: 8. CDR3 sequence (DNA): TGCAGTGCTAGTGGCAGACAGGGGAGAGGCTACACCTTC. It is translated as CSASGRQGRGYTF.

The CDR3 sequence: CASSLTPDGISPLHF. Here the CDR3 DNA reads TGTGCCAGCAGCTTAACGCCGGATGGGATTTCACCCCTCCACTTT. The J gene is TRBJ1-6, the V gene TRBV11-2; D ambiguous. This CDR3 is 15 amino acids long. Germline V gene lookup returns CDR1 SGHAT and CDR2 FQNNGV. V was pared by 2 bases and J by 9 bases, with 14 bases between.

V usage is TRBV6-1 and J usage is TRBJ1-4; D ambiguous. The V and J ends lost 6 bases and 8 bases respectively, with 13 bases between them. Germline CDR1 MNHNS, CDR2 SASEGT. The CDR3 is made up of 13 amino acids. The CDR3 nucleotides are TGTGCCAGCAGAAACCGGGCGCTAGAAAAACTGTTTTTT. Translation gives CASRNRALEKLFF.

This clonotype was seen more than once but under ten times. This chain links TRBV12-3 or TRBV12-4 with TRBJ2-3; D may correspond to TRBD1 or TRBD2 (6 bases each). The germline V and J ends were trimmed by 1 base and 4 bases, with 27 bases remaining between them. The CDR3 covers 20 residues. The DNA of the CDR3 is TGTGCCAGCAGTTTAGGGCGGGACCCGGGGGCTAGCCCCCCCCCAGATACGCAGTATTTT. Residues: CASSLGRDPGASPPPDTQYF.

This clonotype was seen more than once but under ten times. V gene TRBV20-1 combines with J gene TRBJ2-5; TRBD2 matches at 10 bases. V shed 2 bases and J 5 bases; nucleotides not matched to a gene: 8. CDR1 and CDR2 (germline): DFQATT, SNEGSKA (reference sequence). CDR3 size: 15 residues. The CDR3 reads CSARTPGLASETQYF. Here the CDR3 DNA reads TGCAGTGCTAGAACCCCGGGACTAGCGTCGGAGACCCAGTACTTC.

The sample holds a few counts of this clonotype. J is TRBJ2-3 and V is TRBV20-1; TRBD1 agrees at 9 bases. The CDR3 extends over 17 amino acids. Germline V gene sequence: CDR1 DFQATT, CDR2 SNEGSKA (reference sequence). V lost 5 bases to trimming and J lost 4 bases; unmatched junction nucleotides: 16. For the CDR3, the DNA is TGCAGTGCTTCTTTAATGTGGGACAGGGAGATAGCAGATACGCAGTATTTT. Amino acids: CSASLMWDREIADTQYF.

This clonotype has more than one count but fewer than ten. The chain has TRBV5-1 and TRBJ1-1; 7 nucleotides align to TRBD1. Germline CDR1 is SGHRS and CDR2 is YFSETQ. Germline trimming cut 4 bases from V and 4 bases from J; bases unmatched to any gene: 10. CDR3 length: 15 amino acids. The CDR3 DNA sequence: TGCGCCAGCAGCCCGGGCATTGGGACAGTCACTGAAGCTTTCTTT. Its translation is CASSPGIGTVTEAFF.

This clonotype was seen more than once but under ten times. V usage is TRBV7-9 and J usage is TRBJ1-1, with TRBD1 matching over 8 bases. This CDR3 contains 16 residues. Germline values: CDR1 SEHNR, CDR2 FQNEAQ (reference sequence). The J segment lost 0 bases and the V segment lost 3 bases, leaving 6 bases of the junction unmatched. CDR3 coding DNA: TGTGCCAGCAGCTTGCTCCGGACAGGGATGAACACTGAAGCTTTCTTT. Residues: CASSLLRTGMNTEAFF.

This clonotype appeared a few times. The chain is built from TRBV6-6 and TRBJ2-2; no reliable D call. Trimming pared 6 bases from V and 2 bases from J, leaving 7 bases between. Per germline, CDR1 MNHNY and CDR2 SVGAGI (reference sequence). This CDR3 spans 13 amino acids. The CDR3 DNA sequence: TGTGCCAGCAGAGGTTTTAACACCGGGGAGCTGTTTTTT. It specifies CASRGFNTGELFF.

The chain is built from TRBV5-5 and TRBJ1-2, with D perhaps matching TRBD1 (5 bases). This CDR3 region has 16 residues. Germline V lookup: CDR1 SGHKS, CDR2 YYEKEE (reference sequence). V dropped 4 bases and J dropped 5 bases, with 21 bases sitting between them. CDR3 nucleotide sequence: TGTGCCAGCAGCCCCGCTCAGGTCAGGGAAACGTATGGCTACACCTTC. Translation gives CASSPAQVRETYGYTF. The entire variable domain, with the rest obtained from reference TRBV5-5 and TRBJ1-2, is as follows: DAGVTQSPTHLIKTRGQQVTLRCSPISGHKSVSWYQQVLGQGPQFIFQYYEKEERGRGNFPDRFSARQFPNYSSELNVNALLLGDSALYLCASSPAQVRETYGYTFGSGTRLTVV.

V usage is TRBV7-9 and J usage is TRBJ2-3; 11 bases are a match to TRBD2. After removal of 5 bases from V and 4 bases from J, the junction contained 11 bases not matched to a gene. Germline V CDR1 and CDR2: SEHNR, FQNEAQ (reference sequence). CDR3 length: 17 amino acids. The CDR3: CASSHPTGLAAADTQYF. Written as DNA, the CDR3 is TGTGCCAGCAGCCACCCCACGGGACTAGCGGCCGCAGATACGCAGTATTTT.

A few counts support this clonotype. The chain has TRBV5-6 and TRBJ1-2; 7 bases agree with TRBD1. The CDR3 contains 13 residues. V was pared by 4 bases and J by 6 bases, with 6 bases of the junction left unmatched. The germline V gene encodes CDR1 SGHDT and CDR2 YYEEEE. The CDR3 reads CASSPTRGDGYTF. CDR3 in DNA: TGTGCCAGCAGCCCAACCAGGGGGGATGGCTACACCTTC.

This clonotype has only a few counts. This chain links TRBV12-3 or TRBV12-4 with TRBJ1-1, with D tentatively TRBD1 (5 bases). Trimming shortened V by 5 bases and J by 0 bases, and 13 bases separated the two germline ends. The CDR3 spans 15 residues. The chain's CDR3 is CASSPAGTVNTEAFF. In nucleotides, the CDR3 is TGTGCCAGCAGTCCTGCCGGGACGGTGAACACTGAAGCTTTCTTT.

V and J are TRBV5-1 and TRBJ2-3, with 10 bases that match TRBD1. The CDR3 extends over 15 amino acids. Trimming cost V 4 bases and J 4 bases; bases outside gene matches: 6. The V gene's germline CDR1 is SGHRS and CDR2 YFSETQ. The CDR3 region is CASSIGTGVSDTQYF. The CDR3, as DNA: TGCGCCAGCAGCATCGGGACAGGGGTTTCAGATACGCAGTATTTT.

This clonotype was counted between two and nine times. The chain joins TRBV6-2 or TRBV6-3 to TRBJ2-7; D uncertain. Germline values: CDR1 MNHEY, CDR2 SVGEGT. The CDR3 runs to 14 residues. The V end lost 4 bases, the J end lost 3 bases, and 13 bases lay between the germline ends. The CDR3 DNA reads as TGTGCCAGCAGTTCCTACAGAGACCACTACGAGCAGTACTTC. As protein: CASSSYRDHYEQYF.

In this sample, this clonotype turned up once. The V call is TRBV27, the J call TRBJ2-1; D unclear. Germline CDR1 reads MNHEY; CDR2 reads SMNVEV (reference sequence). The CDR3 is 15 amino acids. Trimming left V 5 bases short and J 2 bases short, with 13 bases between. Here the CDR3 reads CASSPFGPPYNEQFF. The CDR3 region has the DNA TGTGCCAGCAGTCCCTTTGGTCCCCCCTACAATGAGCAGTTCTTC.

This clonotype was picked up a small number of times. V is TRBV4-1 and J is TRBJ2-1; a weak D match, TRBD2 (6 bases). CDR3 length: 15 residues. Germline CDR1 and CDR2: MGHRA and YSYEKL. Deletions cut 0 bases from V and 12 bases from J, with 18 bases between. The CDR3 DNA is TGCGCCAGCAGCCAAGAGGGAGGAACACGGAGGGGGCAGTTCTTC. Translation gives CASSQEGGTRRGQFF.

This clonotype was observed a handful of times. The rearrangement uses TRBV7-9 and TRBJ2-3; TRBD1 is a possible D gene (5 bases). Trimming took 0 bases from V and 2 from J, leaving 6 bases between them. The CDR3 contains 14 residues. In germline, CDR1 is SEHNR, CDR2 FQNEAQ (reference sequence). The CDR3 loop is CASSLARATDTQYF. As DNA, the CDR3 is TGTGCCAGCAGCTTAGCCAGGGCCACAGATACGCAGTATTTT.

This clonotype was recorded a few times. This chain links TRBV10-2 with TRBJ1-6; possibly TRBD1 for D (5 bases). Germline V CDR1 and CDR2: WSHSY, SAAADI. The V gene lost 4 bases and the J gene lost 13 bases, with 14 bases spanning the gap. The CDR3 has 13 residues. The CDR3 reads CASSAGTGSPLHF. The CDR3 nucleotides read TGCGCCAGCAGTGCGGGGACGGGTTCTCCCCTCCACTTT.

This clonotype occurred a few times. The chain carries TRBV15 and TRBJ2-1; 12 bases agree with TRBD2. Trimming cost V 1 base and J 7 bases; bases outside gene matches: 2. The CDR3 is made up of 15 amino acids. Germline assignment: CDR1 LNHNV and CDR2 YYDKDF (reference sequence). As DNA, the CDR3 is TGTGCCACCAGCAGAGGGACTAGCGGGAAGAATGAGCAGTTCTTC. This sequence encodes CATSRGTSGKNEQFF.

This clonotype was seen a few times. The genes are TRBV29-1 and TRBJ2-7; 7 nucleotides align to TRBD2. The CDR3 runs to 13 residues. V shed 6 bases, J shed 2 bases, and the junction held 7 bases outside the gene matches. Per germline, CDR1 SQVTM and CDR2 ANQGSEA. The CDR3 nucleotides are TGCAGCGTCCTTGGGGAGGGCCCCTACGAGCAGTACTTC. Translating gives CSVLGEGPYEQYF.

In DNA, the CDR3 is TGTGCCAGCAGTGATCGTCCGATGGGAGGCCACTTT. Translation gives CASSDRPMGGHF. The chain employs TRBV2 and TRBJ1-6; D not certain. Between the trimmed V and J ends, which lost 3 bases and 18 bases, there was a span of 15 bases. This CDR3 has 12 amino acids. Germline assignment: CDR1 SNHLY and CDR2 FYNNEI.

The chain recombines TRBV5-1 with TRBJ2-2; 8 nucleotides agree with TRBD1. With V trimmed by 1 base and J by 0 bases, 5 bases remained unmatched. The CDR3 sequence is 17 residues long. Germline CDR1 SGHRS, CDR2 YFSETQ. CDR3 loop: CASSLNPGGTNTGELFF. The CDR3, as DNA: TGCGCCAGCAGCTTGAACCCAGGGGGCACGAACACCGGGGAGCTGTTTTTT. The whole variable domain, filled in from reference TRBV5-1 and TRBJ2-2, reads KAGVTQTPRYLIKTRGQQVTLSCSPISGHRSVSWYQQTPGQGLQFLFEYFSETQRNKGNFPGRFSGRQFSNSRSEMNVSTLELGDSALYLCASSLNPGGTNTGELFFGEGSRLTVL.

This clonotype was observed a few times. The rearrangement joins TRBV29-1 to TRBJ1-1; TRBD1 matches at 9 bases. J was trimmed by 1 base and V by 7 bases; bases with no gene match: 7. The CDR3 consists of 14 residues. Germline V gene sequence: CDR1 SQVTM, CDR2 ANQGSEA. This chain's CDR3 is CSGIQGAGNTEAFF. CDR3 in DNA: TGCAGCGGTATACAGGGGGCAGGGAACACTGAAGCTTTCTTT.